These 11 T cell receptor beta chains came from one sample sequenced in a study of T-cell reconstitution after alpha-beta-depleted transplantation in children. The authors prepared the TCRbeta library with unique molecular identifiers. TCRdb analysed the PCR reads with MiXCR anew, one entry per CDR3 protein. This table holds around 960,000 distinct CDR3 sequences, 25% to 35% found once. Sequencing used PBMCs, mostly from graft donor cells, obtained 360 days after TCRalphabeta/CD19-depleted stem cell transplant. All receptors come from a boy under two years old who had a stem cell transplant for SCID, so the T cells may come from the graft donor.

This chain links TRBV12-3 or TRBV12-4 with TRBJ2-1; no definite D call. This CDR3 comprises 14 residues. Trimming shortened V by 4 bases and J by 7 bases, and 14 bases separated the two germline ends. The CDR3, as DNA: TGTGCCAGCAGTTCCCCAGTACTCGTAAATGAGCAGTTCTTC. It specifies CASSSPVLVNEQFF.

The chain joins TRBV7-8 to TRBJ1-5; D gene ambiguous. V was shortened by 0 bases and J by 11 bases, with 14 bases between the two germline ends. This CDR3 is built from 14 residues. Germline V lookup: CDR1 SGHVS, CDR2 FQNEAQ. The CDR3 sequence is CASSLAQVGDAQHF. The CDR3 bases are TGTGCCAGCAGCTTAGCCCAGGTTGGCGACGCCCAGCATTTT.

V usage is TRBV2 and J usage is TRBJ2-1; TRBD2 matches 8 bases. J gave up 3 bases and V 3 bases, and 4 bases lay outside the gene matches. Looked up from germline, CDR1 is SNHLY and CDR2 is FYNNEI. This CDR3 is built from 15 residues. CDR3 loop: CASSESGGFYNEQFF. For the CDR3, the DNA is TGTGCCAGCAGTGAGAGCGGGGGCTTCTACAATGAGCAGTTCTTC.

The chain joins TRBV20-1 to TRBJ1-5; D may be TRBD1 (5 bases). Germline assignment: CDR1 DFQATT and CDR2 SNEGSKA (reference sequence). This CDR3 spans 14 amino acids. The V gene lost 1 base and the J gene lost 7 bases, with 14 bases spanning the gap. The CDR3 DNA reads TGCAGTGCTAGAGGGGCTGGGGGACGGCAGCCCCAGCATTTT. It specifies CSARGAGGRQPQHF.

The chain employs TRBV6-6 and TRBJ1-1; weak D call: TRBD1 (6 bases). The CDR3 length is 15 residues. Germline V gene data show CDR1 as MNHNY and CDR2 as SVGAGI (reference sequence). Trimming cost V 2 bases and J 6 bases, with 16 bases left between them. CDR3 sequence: CASSYRTTGTAEAFF. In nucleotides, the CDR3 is TGTGCCAGCAGTTACAGGACTACAGGGACGGCTGAAGCTTTCTTT.

Here the CDR3 DNA reads TGCAGTGCGGATCCCATAACTAGCGGGGGGGCCGATGAGCAGTTCTTC. It yields the protein CSADPITSGGADEQFF. The chain recombines TRBV20-1 with TRBJ2-1; 13 nucleotides align to TRBD2. Germline V lookup: CDR1 DFQATT, CDR2 SNEGSKA (reference sequence). V was pared by 6 bases and J by 8 bases, with 13 bases of the junction left unmatched. This CDR3 is built from 16 residues.

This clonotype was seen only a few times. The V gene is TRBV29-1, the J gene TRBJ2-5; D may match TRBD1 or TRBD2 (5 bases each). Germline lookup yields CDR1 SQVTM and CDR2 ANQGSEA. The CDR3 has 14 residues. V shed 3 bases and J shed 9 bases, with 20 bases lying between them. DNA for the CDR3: TGCAGCGTTGATACCTCCGGGGACCCCGTGGCCCAGTACTTC. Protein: CSVDTSGDPVAQYF.

The CDR3 is CASSRRQGESPLHF. The CDR3 coding sequence is TGTGCCAGCAGTAGAAGACAGGGCGAGTCACCCCTCCACTTT. This chain uses TRBV12-3 or TRBV12-4 with TRBJ1-6; 7 bases line up with TRBD1. The trim removed 5 bases at V and 10 bases at J, leaving 8 bases unmatched. This CDR3 region has 14 residues.

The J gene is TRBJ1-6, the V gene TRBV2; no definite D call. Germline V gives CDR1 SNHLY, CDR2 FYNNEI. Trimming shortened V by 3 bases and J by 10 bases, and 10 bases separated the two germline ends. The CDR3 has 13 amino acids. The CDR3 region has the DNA TGTGCCAGCAGTGATTTCCCTAACTCACCCCTCCACTTT. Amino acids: CASSDFPNSPLHF.

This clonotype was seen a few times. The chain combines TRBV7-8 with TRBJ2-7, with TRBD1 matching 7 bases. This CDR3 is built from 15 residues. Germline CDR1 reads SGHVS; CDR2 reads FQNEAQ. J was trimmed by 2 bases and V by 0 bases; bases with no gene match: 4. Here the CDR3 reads CASSLAKGATYEQYF. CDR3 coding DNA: TGTGCCAGCAGCTTAGCAAAGGGGGCTACCTACGAGCAGTACTTC.

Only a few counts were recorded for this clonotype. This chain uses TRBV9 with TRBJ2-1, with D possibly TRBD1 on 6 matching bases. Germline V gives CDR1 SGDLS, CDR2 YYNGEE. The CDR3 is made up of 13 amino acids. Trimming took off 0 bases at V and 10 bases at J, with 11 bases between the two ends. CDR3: CASSVVGAGEQFF. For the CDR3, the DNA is TGTGCCAGCAGCGTAGTGGGGGCCGGAGAGCAGTTCTTC.